This T cell receptor (beta chain) originates from a study of blood T cell repertoires in COVID-19. Overall study: From T cells, B-cell-depleted T cells, or PBMCs came the material, which was cDNA or gDNA.

In the original processing: Researchers report that nucleated cell counts were estimated from reference gene primer amplification. Assay: immunoSEQ multiplex PCR; the TCRdb copy retains only in-frame clones and omits some. The V and J calls and the clone size are those of that table, but D and trimming were determined from the DNA. The top ten clones hold approximately 5.3% of a sample with over 200,000 clones, approximately 82% of them seen once. This CDR3 spans 13 amino acids. CDR1 and CDR2 (germline): MDHEN, SYDVKM. The V end was cut by 3 bases, the J end by 1 base, with 4 bases between. The V call is TRBV28, the J call TRBJ1-3; no clear D gene. The sample taken for sequencing was peripheral blood. The receptor's source is an older man with acute or convalescent COVID-19. The CDR3 nucleotides read TGTGCCAGCAGTTTCTCTTCTGGAAACACCATATATTTT. Translation gives CASSFSSGNTIYF.